These T cell receptor beta chains were read from a single sample in a study of response to subunit inactivated influenza vaccine. A single record per CDR3 protein comes from TCRdb applying MiXCR to the RT-PCR reads. The repertoire holds hundreds of thousands of distinct CDR3 sequences, with 21% as singletons. The starting material was PBMCs from blood, obtained 21 months after vaccination. These receptors originate from a man aged 50 to 69 who received an inactivated influenza vaccine. CDR3s include the opening cysteine and the closing phenylalanine or tryptophan. The D gene is left open where the match is weak. For some rows the clone size is stated as once, few or many, or as a class when expanded; others skip it.

abundance | j_gene | d_gene | v_gene | CDR3nt | CDR3aa
few | TRBJ2-5 | . | TRBV3-1 | TGTGCCAGCAGCCTCCGGACGGGACAAGAGACCCAGTACTTC | CASSLRTGQETQYF
many | TRBJ2-2 | . | TRBV14 | TGTGCCAGCAGCCAAGATCGGGCAGGGGCTCGGTACACCGGGGAGCTGTTTTTT | CASSQDRAGARYTGELFF
. | TRBJ2-7 | TRBD1 | TRBV27 | TGTGCCAGCAGTTTCGGGCCCGGGACAGGGGGCTACGAGCAGTACTTC | CASSFGPGTGGYEQYF
few | TRBJ1-6 | . | TRBV20-1 | TGCAGTGCTAGAGATTTTAGAAACCATAATTCACCCCTCCACTTT | CSARDFRNHNSPLHF
few | TRBJ1-6 | TRBD1 | TRBV7-9 | TGTGCCAGCAGCCCGGACAGGAATAATTCACCCCTCCACTTT | CASSPDRNNSPLHF
many | TRBJ1-1 | . | TRBV7-9 | TGTGCCAGCAGCTTAAGGGGGGCTGAAGCTTTCTTT | CASSLRGAEAFF
. | TRBJ2-1 | TRBD2 | TRBV10-1 | TGCGCCAGCAGTGAGTCCTGGACTAGCGGGTCCTACAATGAGCAGTTCTTC | CASSESWTSGSYNEQFF
few | TRBJ1-1 | TRBD1 | TRBV10-2 | TGCGCCAGCGGGACAGCCCGGCGCACTGAAGCTTTCTTT | CASGTARRTEAFF
. | TRBJ1-1 | . | TRBV12-3/TRBV12-4 | TGTGCCAGCAGTTTTGGGGGGCGCCTTGTGGCCGAAGCTTTCTTT | CASSFGGRLVAEAFF
few | TRBJ2-1 | TRBD2 | TRBV6-5 | TGTGCCAGCAGTTACGGGGGACTAGCGGAAGGATATGAGCAGTTCTTC | CASSYGGLAEGYEQFF
. | TRBJ1-2 | . | TRBV11-2 | TGTGCCAGCAGCAAAGACACCCACTATGGCTACACCTTC | CASSKDTHYGYTF
many | TRBJ2-7 | . | TRBV28 | TGTGCCAGCAGTACATCTTACGGCCCCCGGACTGACGAGCAGTACTTC | CASSTSYGPRTDEQYF
few | TRBJ1-5 | TRBD1 | TRBV7-9 | TGTGCCAGCAGCTCCCTCGGACAGGGCGGTCAGCCCCAGCATTTT | CASSSLGQGGQPQHF
. | TRBJ2-7 | TRBD1 | TRBV28 | TGTGCCAGCAGTTTATCCCTACAGGGGTCGTTCTACGAGCAGTACTTC | CASSLSLQGSFYEQYF
. | TRBJ2-3 | . | TRBV4-1 | TGCGCCAGCAGCCAAGATCCGGGGCGAGGCGCAGATACGCAGTATTTT | CASSQDPGRGADTQYF
few | TRBJ2-1 | TRBD2 | TRBV20-1 | TGCAGTGCTAGAGAGACTTCTAGCGGGGGGGCCTTAAAGCAGTTCTTC | CSARETSSGGALKQFF
. | TRBJ2-5 | . | TRBV9 | TGTGCCAGCAGCGCGCGGAGTGACAGATCACAAGAGACCCAGTACTTC | CASSARSDRSQETQYF